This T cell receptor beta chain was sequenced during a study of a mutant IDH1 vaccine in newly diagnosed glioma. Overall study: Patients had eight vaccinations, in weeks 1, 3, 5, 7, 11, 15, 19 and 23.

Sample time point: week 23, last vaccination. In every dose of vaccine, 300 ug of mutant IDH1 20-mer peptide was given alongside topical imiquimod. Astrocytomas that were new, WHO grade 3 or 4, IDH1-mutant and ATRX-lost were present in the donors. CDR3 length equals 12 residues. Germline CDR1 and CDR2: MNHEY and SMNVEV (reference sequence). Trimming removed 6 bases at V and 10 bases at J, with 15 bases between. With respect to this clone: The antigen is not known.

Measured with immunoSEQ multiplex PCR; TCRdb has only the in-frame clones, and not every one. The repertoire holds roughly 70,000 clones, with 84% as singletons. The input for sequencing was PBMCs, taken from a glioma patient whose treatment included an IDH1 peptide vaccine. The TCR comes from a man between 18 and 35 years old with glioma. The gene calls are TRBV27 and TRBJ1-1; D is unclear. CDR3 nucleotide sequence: TGTGCCAGCAGCCTTACGGGGAGGACAGCTTTCTTT. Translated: CASSLTGRTAFF.